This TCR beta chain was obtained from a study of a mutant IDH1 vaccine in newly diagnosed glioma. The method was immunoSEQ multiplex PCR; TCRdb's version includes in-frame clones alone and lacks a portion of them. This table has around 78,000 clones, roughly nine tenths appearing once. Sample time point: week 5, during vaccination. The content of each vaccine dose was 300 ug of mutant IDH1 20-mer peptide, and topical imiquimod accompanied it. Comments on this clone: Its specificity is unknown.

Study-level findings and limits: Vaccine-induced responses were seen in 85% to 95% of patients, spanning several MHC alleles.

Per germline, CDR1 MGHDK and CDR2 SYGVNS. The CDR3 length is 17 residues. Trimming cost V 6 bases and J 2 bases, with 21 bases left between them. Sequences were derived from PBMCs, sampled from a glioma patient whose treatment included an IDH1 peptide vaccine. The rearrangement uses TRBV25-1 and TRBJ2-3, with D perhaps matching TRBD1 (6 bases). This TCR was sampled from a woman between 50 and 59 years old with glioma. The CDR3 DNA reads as TGTGCCAGCAGAGTCTACCTACAGGGTGCTTCCACAGATACGCAGTATTTT. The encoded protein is CASRVYLQGASTDTQYF.